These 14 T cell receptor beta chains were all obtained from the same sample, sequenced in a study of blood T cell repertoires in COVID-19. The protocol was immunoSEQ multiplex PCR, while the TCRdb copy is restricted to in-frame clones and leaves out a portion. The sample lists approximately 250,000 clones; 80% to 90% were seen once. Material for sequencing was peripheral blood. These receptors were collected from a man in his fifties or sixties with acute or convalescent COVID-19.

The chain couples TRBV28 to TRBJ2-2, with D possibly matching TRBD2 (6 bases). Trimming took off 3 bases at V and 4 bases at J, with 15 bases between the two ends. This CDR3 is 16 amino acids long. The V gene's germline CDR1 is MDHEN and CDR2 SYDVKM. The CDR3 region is CASSLSGFGGTGELFF. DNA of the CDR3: TGTGCCAGCAGTTTGTCGGGGTTCGGGGGCACCGGGGAGCTGTTTTTT. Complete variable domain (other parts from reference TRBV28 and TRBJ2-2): DVKVTQSSRYLVKRTGEKVFLECVQDMDHENMFWYRQDPGLGLRLIYFSYDVKMKEKGDIPEGYSVSREKKERFSLILESASTNQTSMYLCASSLSGFGGTGELFFGEGSRLTVL.

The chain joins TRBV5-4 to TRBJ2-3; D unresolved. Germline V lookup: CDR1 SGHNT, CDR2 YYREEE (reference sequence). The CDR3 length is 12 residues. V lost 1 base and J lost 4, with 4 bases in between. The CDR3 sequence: CASSLYADTQYF. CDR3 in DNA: TGTGCCAGCAGCTTGTATGCAGATACGCAGTATTTT.

This chain's CDR3 is CAISEQGMINEQFF. In DNA, the CDR3 is TGTGCCATCAGTGAGCAGGGGATGATCAATGAGCAGTTCTTC. This chain connects TRBV10-3 to TRBJ2-1; a possible D gene is TRBD1 (6 bases). The CDR3 runs 14 residues. Germline assignment: CDR1 ENHRY and CDR2 SYGVKD. Trimming removed 2 bases at V and 6 bases at J, with 11 bases between.

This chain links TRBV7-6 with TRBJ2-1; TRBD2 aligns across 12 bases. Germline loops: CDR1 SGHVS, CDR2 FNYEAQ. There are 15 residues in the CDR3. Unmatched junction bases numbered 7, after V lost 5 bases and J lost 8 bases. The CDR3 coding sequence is TGTGCCAGCAGCACCACTAGCGGGGGGCGGGATGAGCAGTTCTTC. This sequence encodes CASSTTSGGRDEQFF.

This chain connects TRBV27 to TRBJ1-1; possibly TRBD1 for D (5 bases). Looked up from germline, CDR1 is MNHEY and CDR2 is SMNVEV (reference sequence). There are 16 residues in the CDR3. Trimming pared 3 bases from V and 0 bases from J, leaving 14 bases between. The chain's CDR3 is CASSFVGGGLNTEAFF. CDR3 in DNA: TGTGCCAGCAGTTTCGTTGGGGGGGGTTTGAACACTGAAGCTTTCTTT.

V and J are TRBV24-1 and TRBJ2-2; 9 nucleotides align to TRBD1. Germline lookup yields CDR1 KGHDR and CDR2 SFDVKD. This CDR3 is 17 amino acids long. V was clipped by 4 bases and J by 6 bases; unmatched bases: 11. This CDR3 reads CATSESTGGGYAGELFF. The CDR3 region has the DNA TGTGCCACCAGTGAGTCCACAGGGGGCGGGTACGCCGGGGAGCTGTTTTTT.

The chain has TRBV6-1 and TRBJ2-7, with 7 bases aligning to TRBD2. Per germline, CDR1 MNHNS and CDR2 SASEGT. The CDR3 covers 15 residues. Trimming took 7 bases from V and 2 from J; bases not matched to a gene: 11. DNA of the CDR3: TGTGCCAGCACCTCCGGGACTACGGGCCCCTACGAGCAGTACTTC. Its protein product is CASTSGTTGPYEQYF.

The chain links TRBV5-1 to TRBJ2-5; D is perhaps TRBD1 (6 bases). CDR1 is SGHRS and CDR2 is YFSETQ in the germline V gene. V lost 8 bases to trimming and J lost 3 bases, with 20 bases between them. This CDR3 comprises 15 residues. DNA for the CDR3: TGCGCCAGTAGCACCGGGACATATATCAAAGAGACCCAGTACTTC. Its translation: CASSTGTYIKETQYF.

This chain's CDR3 is CSVERSNQPQHF. The CDR3 DNA sequence: TGCAGCGTTGAACGGTCGAATCAGCCCCAGCATTTT. The chain is built from TRBV29-1 and TRBJ1-5; D is unresolved. Germline CDR1 SQVTM, CDR2 ANQGSEA. V lost 2 bases, J lost 4 bases, and 6 bases lay in between. The CDR3 spans 12 residues.

The chain's CDR3 is CATSDFSGSSYNEQFF. DNA of the CDR3: TGTGCCACCAGTGACTTTAGCGGGAGCTCCTACAATGAGCAGTTCTTC. The chain carries TRBV24-1 and TRBJ2-1; 9 bases fit TRBD2. Unmatched junction bases numbered 3, after V lost 4 bases and J lost 0 bases. The CDR3 consists of 16 residues. In germline, CDR1 is KGHDR, CDR2 SFDVKD.

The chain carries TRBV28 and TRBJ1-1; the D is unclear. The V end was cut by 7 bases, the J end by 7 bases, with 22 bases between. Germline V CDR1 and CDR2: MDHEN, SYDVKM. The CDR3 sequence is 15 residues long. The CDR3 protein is CASTLSPPGAVEAFF. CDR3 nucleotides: TGTGCCAGCACTCTAAGTCCGCCTGGAGCGGTTGAAGCTTTCTTT.

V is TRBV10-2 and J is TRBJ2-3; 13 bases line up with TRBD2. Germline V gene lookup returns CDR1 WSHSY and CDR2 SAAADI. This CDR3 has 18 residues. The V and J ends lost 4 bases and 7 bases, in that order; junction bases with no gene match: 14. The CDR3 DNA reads TGCGCCAGCAGTGGAACTACTTTACTAGCGGGAGGGCAATATACGCAGTATTTT. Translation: CASSGTTLLAGGQYTQYF.

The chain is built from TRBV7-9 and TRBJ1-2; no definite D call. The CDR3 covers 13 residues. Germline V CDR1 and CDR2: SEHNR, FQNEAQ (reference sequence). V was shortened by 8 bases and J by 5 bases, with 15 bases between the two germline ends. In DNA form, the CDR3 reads TGTGCCAGCGGGTCCGGGGTACCGTATGGCTACACCTTC. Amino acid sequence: CASGSGVPYGYTF.

The CDR3 loop is CASCRDNNQPQHF. CDR3 sequence (DNA): TGTGCCAGCTGCCGGGACAACAATCAGCCCCAGCATTTT. The chain joins TRBV28 to TRBJ1-5; tentative D call: TRBD1 (6 bases). The V gene's germline CDR1 is MDHEN and CDR2 SYDVKM. The CDR3 is 13 amino acids. The germline V and J ends were trimmed by 8 bases and 3 bases, with 11 bases remaining between them.